The 17 T cell receptor beta chains below were found in one sample sequenced in a study of blood T cell repertoires in COVID-19 (dated by TCRdb to the early 2020s). Library creation used the immunoSEQ multiplex PCR assay. This immuneACCESS table, as held by TCRdb, lists in-frame sequences with V and J called but not all clones. Of the missing ones, under half trace to an unresolved V gene in checked studies; the others have no known cause. This sample gives under 200,000 clones in total; 70% to 90% of them show up just once. Roughly 4.5% of the sample lies in the top ten. Sequenced input: PBMCs or T cells enriched from blood (not recorded which). The origin of the receptors is a woman aged 45-60 years who had recovered from COVID-19.

This clone appeared a few times. V usage is TRBV5-1 and J usage is TRBJ1-2; no reliable D call. The CDR3 length is 13 residues. Germline CDR1 reads SGHRS; CDR2 reads YFSETQ. Trimming shortened V by 0 bases and J by 5 bases, and 8 bases separated the two germline ends. CDR3 sequence: CASSLGASYGYTF. CDR3 in DNA: TGCGCCAGCAGCTTGGGGGCAAGTTATGGCTACACCTTC.

The V call is TRBV7-2, the J call TRBJ2-2, with a tentative D call TRBD2 (6 bases). This CDR3 is 14 amino acids long. With 6 bases removed from V and 4 bases from J, the gap between germline ends came to 12 bases. Germline values: CDR1 SGHTA, CDR2 FQGNSA. CDR3 in amino acids: CASRLPGSTGELFF. Written as DNA, the CDR3 is TGTGCCAGCAGACTGCCCGGGAGCACCGGGGAGCTGTTTTTT.

The table lists this clone with many counts. The chain uses TRBV18 and TRBJ2-2, with a weak D call TRBD1 (5 bases). Germline-derived CDR1 and CDR2 are KGHSH and LQKENI. The CDR3 sequence is 13 residues long. CDR3 bases: TGTGTATCCAAGGGGTCGGAAACCGGGGAGCTGTTTTTT. Translation gives CVSKGSETGELFF.

The rearrangement uses TRBV7-2 and TRBJ2-3; D possibly corresponds to TRBD1 (5 bases). There are 13 residues in the CDR3. Germline-derived CDR1 and CDR2 are SGHTA and FQGNSA. V dropped 5 bases and J dropped 4 bases, with 10 bases sitting between them. Written as DNA, the CDR3 is TGTGCCAGCAGCCCAGGGCGTCCAGATACGCAGTATTTT. It translates to CASSPGRPDTQYF.

CDR3 amino acids: CASSVGAGPNSPLHF. CDR3 nucleotides: TGTGCCAGCAGCGTAGGGGCAGGGCCCAATTCACCCCTCCACTTT. This chain links TRBV27 with TRBJ1-6; D may be TRBD1 (5 bases). The germline V gene has CDR1 MNHEY and CDR2 SMNVEV (reference sequence). The CDR3 consists of 15 residues. Trimming left V 6 bases short and J 7 bases short, with 16 bases between.

This clone was observed a handful of times. CDR3 DNA sequence: TGTGCCAGCAGCTTGGGTTCTCAGGTATTGAGCTACACCTTC. It is translated as CASSLGSQVLSYTF. V and J are TRBV5-8 and TRBJ1-2; no definite D call. CDR1 and CDR2 from the germline V gene are SGHTS and YDEGEE. Deletions cut 0 bases from V and 9 bases from J, with 15 bases between. The CDR3 contains 14 residues.

This chain's CDR3 is CATRGRGADEQYV. Here the CDR3 DNA reads TGTGCCACCAGGGGGAGGGGGGCCGACGAGCAGTACGTC. The V and J genes are TRBV24-1 and TRBJ2-7, with D possibly matching TRBD2 (7 bases). The CDR3 is 13 amino acids. Germline V gives CDR1 KGHDR, CDR2 SFDVKD. With 7 bases removed from V and 5 bases from J, the gap between germline ends came to 14 bases.

This sequence joins TRBV5-6 and TRBJ1-6, with D possibly being TRBD1 (6 bases). The V end was cut by 1 base, the J end by 8 bases, with 13 bases between. Germline CDR1 reads SGHDT; CDR2 reads YYEEEE. This CDR3 is built from 15 residues. The CDR3 region has the DNA TGTGCCAGCAGCTTGCTGGGGGAGGGGGATTCACCCCTCCACTTT. The encoded protein is CASSLLGEGDSPLHF.

This clone was observed a few times. The chain links TRBV12-1 to TRBJ1-2; the DNA was not used to check the table's D call, TRBD1. TRBV12-1 is recorded as a pseudogene. This CDR3 has 15 residues. The CDR3 DNA reads TGTGCCAGCAGCGCCCACGAGGGGGCGGCCTATGGCTACACCTTC. The encoded protein is CASSAHEGAAYGYTF.

The sample holds a few counts of this clone. The chain couples TRBV14 to TRBJ2-1; 12 bases agree with TRBD2. The CDR3 consists of 18 residues. CDR1 and CDR2 (germline): SGHDN, FVKESK. Trimming at V came to 3 bases and at J to 4 bases, leaving 10 bases not matched to a gene. DNA of the CDR3: TGTGCCAGCAGCCACATCCGACTAGCGGGGGTCATTTACAATGAGCAGTTCTTC. Protein product: CASSHIRLAGVIYNEQFF.

In this sample, this clone turned up once. The CDR3 DNA sequence: TGTGCCAGCAGTTTGGGGACAGCCCCCTCCTACAATGAGCAGTTCTTC. Protein product: CASSLGTAPSYNEQFF. The genes are TRBV27 and TRBJ2-1, with TRBD1 matching over 7 bases. The CDR3 loop spans 16 amino acids. Germline assignment: CDR1 MNHEY and CDR2 SMNVEV (reference sequence). Germline trimming cut 3 bases from V and 0 bases from J; bases unmatched to any gene: 5.

In this sample, this clone turned up once. The chain recombines TRBV7-2 with TRBJ2-1; D remains ambiguous. The CDR3 extends over 14 amino acids. Germline loops: CDR1 SGHTA, CDR2 FQGNSA. V lost 5 bases to trimming and J lost 0 bases, with 8 bases between them. The CDR3 here is CASSQQSSYNEQFF. For the CDR3, the DNA is TGTGCCAGCAGCCAACAGAGCTCCTACAATGAGCAGTTCTTC.

This clone was detected only once. This sequence joins TRBV30 and TRBJ1-2; the D is unclear. Germline V CDR1 and CDR2: GTSNPN, SVGIG (reference sequence). The CDR3 loop spans 12 amino acids. Trimming pared 0 bases from V and 8 bases from J, leaving 10 bases between. CDR3: CAWSVGAHGYTF. CDR3 in DNA: TGTGCCTGGAGTGTCGGAGCACACGGCTACACCTTC. The whole variable domain, filled in from reference TRBV30 and TRBJ1-2, reads SQTIHQWPATLVQPVGSPLSLECTVEGTSNPNLYWYRQAAGRGLQLLFYSVGIGQISSEVPQNLSASRPQDRQFILSSKKLLLSDSGFYLCAWSVGAHGYTFGSGTRLTVV.

This chain uses TRBV4-3 with TRBJ1-5; D may be TRBD1 (5 bases). This CDR3 spans 14 amino acids. CDR1 LGHNA and CDR2 YSLEER come from the germline V gene. Trimming cost V 2 bases and J 7 bases, with 12 bases left between them. CDR3 DNA: TGCGCCAGCAGCCAAATGGGGGGAAACCAGCCCCAGCATTTT. Translating it yields CASSQMGGNQPQHF.

This clone appeared a single time. The V and J genes are TRBV28 and TRBJ2-3; 9 bases line up with TRBD2. Germline V gene lookup returns CDR1 MDHEN and CDR2 SYDVKM. The CDR3 length is 14 residues. The J segment lost 8 bases and the V segment lost 5 bases, leaving 8 bases of the junction unmatched. The CDR3 loop reads CASSPGGGEGTQYF. The CDR3 bases are TGTGCCAGCAGTCCCGGCGGGGGGGAGGGTACGCAGTATTTT.

The genes are TRBV28 and TRBJ1-2; maybe TRBD1 (6 bases). The germline CDR1 and CDR2 sequences are MDHEN and SYDVKM. V shed 5 bases and J shed 6 bases, with 13 bases lying between them. The CDR3 contains 13 residues. CDR3 sequence (DNA): TGTGCCAGCAGTGAGATCAGGACAGATGGCTACACCTTC. Protein: CASSEIRTDGYTF.

The V gene is TRBV30, the J gene TRBJ2-3, with a possible D match to TRBD1 (5 bases). Deletions cut 3 bases from V and 2 bases from J, with 12 bases between. The CDR3 is made up of 14 amino acids. Germline assignment: CDR1 GTSNPN and CDR2 SVGIG (reference sequence). CDR3 residues: CAWSSGLFTDTQYF. For the CDR3, the DNA is TGTGCCTGGAGCTCAGGGTTGTTCACAGATACGCAGTATTTT.